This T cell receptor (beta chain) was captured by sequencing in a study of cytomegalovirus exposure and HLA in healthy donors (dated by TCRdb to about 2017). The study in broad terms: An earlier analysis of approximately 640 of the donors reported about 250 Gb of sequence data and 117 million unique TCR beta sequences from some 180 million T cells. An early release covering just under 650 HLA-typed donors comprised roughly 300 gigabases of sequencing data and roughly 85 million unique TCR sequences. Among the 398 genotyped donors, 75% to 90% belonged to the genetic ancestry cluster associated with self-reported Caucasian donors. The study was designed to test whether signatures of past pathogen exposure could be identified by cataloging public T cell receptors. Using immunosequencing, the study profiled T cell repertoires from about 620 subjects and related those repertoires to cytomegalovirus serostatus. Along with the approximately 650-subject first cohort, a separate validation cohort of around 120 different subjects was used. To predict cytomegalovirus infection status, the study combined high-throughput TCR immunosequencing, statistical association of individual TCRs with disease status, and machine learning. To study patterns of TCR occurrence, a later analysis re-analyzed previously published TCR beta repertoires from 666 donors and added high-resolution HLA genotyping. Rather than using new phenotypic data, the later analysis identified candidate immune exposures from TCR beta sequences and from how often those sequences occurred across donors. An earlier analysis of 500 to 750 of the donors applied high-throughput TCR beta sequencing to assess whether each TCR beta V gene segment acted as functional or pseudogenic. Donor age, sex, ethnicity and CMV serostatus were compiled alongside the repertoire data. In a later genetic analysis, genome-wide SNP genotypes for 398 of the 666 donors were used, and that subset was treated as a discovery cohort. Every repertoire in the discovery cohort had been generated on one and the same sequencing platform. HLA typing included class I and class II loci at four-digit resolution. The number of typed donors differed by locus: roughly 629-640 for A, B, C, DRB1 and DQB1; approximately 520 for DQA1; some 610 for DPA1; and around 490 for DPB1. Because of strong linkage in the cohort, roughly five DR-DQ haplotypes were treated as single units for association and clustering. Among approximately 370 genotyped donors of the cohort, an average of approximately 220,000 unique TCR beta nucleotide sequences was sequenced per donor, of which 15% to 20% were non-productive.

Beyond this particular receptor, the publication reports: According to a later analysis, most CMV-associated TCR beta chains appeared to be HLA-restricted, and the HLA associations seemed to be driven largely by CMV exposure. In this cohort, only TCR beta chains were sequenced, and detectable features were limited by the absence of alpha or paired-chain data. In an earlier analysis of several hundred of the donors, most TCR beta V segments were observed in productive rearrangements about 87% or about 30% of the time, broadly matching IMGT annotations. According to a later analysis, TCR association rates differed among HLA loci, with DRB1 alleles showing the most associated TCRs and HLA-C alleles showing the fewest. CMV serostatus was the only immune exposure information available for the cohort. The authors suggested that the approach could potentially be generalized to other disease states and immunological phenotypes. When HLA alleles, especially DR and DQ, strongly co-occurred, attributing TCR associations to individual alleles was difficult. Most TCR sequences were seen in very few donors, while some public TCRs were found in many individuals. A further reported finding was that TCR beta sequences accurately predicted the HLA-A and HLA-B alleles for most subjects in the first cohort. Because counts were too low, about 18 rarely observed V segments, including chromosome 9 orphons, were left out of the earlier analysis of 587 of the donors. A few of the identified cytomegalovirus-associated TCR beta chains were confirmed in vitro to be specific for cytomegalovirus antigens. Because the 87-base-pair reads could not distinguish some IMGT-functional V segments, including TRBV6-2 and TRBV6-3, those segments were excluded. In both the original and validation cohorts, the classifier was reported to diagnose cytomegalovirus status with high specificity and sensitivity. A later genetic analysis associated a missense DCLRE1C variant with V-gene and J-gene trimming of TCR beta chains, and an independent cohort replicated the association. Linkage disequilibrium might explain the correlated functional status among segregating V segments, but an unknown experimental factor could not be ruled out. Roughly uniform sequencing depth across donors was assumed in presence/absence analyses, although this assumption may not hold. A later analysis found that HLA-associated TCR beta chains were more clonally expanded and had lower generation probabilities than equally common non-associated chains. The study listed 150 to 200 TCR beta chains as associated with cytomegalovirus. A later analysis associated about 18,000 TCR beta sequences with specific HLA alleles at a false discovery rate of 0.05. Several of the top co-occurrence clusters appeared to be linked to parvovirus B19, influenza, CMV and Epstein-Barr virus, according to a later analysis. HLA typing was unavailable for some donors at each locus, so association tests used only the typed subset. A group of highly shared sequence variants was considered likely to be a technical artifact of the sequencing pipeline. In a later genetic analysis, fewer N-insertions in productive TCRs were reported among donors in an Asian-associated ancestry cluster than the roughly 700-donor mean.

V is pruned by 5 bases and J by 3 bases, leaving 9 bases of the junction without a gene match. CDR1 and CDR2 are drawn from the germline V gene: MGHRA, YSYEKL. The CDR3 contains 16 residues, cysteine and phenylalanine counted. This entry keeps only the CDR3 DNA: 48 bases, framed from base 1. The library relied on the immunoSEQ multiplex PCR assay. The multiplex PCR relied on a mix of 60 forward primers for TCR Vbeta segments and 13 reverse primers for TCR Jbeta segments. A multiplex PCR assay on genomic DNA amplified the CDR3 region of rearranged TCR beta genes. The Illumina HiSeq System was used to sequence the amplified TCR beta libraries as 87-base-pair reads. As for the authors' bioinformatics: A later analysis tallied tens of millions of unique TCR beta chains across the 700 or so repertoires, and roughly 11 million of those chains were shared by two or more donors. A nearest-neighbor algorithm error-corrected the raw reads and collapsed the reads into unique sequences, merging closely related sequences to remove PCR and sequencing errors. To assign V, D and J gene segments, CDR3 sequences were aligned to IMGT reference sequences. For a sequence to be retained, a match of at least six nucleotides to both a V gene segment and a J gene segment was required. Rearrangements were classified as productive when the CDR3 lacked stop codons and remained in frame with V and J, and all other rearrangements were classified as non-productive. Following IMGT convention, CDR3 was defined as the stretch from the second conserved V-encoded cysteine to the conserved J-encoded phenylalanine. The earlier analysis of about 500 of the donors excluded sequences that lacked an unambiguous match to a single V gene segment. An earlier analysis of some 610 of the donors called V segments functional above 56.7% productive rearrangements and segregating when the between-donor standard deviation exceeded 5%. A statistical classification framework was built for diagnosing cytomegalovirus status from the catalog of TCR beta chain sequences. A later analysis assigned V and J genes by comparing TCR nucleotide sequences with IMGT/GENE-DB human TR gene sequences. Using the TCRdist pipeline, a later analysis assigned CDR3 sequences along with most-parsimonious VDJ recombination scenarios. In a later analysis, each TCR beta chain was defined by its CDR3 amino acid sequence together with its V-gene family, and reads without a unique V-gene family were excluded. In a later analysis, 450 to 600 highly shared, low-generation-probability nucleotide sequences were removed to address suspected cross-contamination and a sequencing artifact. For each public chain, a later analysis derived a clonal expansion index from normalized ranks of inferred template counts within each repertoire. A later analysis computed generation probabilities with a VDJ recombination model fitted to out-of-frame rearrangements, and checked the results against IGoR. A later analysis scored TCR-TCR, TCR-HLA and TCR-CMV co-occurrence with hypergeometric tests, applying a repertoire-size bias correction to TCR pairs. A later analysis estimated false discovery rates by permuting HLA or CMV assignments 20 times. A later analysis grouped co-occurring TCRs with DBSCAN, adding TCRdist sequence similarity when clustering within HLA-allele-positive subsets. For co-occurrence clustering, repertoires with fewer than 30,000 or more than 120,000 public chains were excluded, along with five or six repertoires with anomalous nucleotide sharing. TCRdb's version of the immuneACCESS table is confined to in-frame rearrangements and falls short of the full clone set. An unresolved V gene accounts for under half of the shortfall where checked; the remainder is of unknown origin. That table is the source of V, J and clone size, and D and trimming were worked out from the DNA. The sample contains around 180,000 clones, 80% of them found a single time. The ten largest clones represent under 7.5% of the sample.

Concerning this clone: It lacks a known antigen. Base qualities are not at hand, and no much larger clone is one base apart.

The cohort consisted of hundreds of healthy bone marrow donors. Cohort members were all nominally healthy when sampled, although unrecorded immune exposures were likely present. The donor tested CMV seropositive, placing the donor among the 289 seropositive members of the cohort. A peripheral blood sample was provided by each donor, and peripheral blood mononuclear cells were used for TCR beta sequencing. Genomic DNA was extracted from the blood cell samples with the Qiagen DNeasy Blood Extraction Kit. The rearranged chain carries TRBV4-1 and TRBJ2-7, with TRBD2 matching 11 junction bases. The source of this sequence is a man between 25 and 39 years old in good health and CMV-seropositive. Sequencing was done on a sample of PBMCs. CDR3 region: CASSKTSGEKYYEQYF. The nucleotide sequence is TGCGCCAGCAGCAAGACTAGCGGGGAAAAGTACTACGAGCAGTACTTC.